One sample yielded the 5 T cell receptor beta chains listed below, sequenced in a study of CD8 T cells in Susac syndrome. The authors reverse transcribed roughly 0.5 to 1 ug RNA with random hexamers. TCRdb re-called the immunoSEQ multiplex PCR reads with MiXCR, one entry per CDR3 protein. The table shows about 120,000 distinct CDR3 sequences, with roughly 94% occurring only once. The sample taken for sequencing was CD4+ T cells from PBMCs. The receptors derive from a human donor in good health.

The V call is TRBV5-1, the J call TRBJ2-7; TRBD1 or TRBD2 may be the D gene (6 bases each). CDR1 and CDR2 from the germline V gene are SGHRS and YFSETQ. The CDR3 is 16 amino acids. Trimming removed 0 bases at V and 0 bases at J, with 13 bases between. The CDR3 bases are TGCGCCAGCAGCTTGGCCGGGGGCACAAGCTCCTACGAGCAGTACTTC. Residues: CASSLAGGTSSYEQYF.

The chain recombines TRBV30 with TRBJ2-3; 7 positions match TRBD2. The CDR3 extends over 13 amino acids. V lost 4 bases, J lost 6 bases, and 7 bases stayed unmatched. CDR1 GTSNPN and CDR2 SVGIG come from the germline V gene (reference sequence). The CDR3 protein is CAWKVLAADTQYF. The CDR3 bases are TGTGCCTGGAAGGTTCTAGCGGCTGATACGCAGTATTTT.

V gene TRBV3-1 combines with J gene TRBJ2-7; possibly TRBD1 for D (5 bases). This CDR3 is 15 amino acids long. CDR1 LGHDT and CDR2 YNNKEL come from the germline V gene (reference sequence). The V gene lost 3 bases and the J gene lost 1 base, with 13 bases spanning the gap. CDR3 nucleotide sequence: TGTGCCAGCAGCCAGGGGCCCCAGTGGTCCTACGAGCAGTACTTC. It translates to CASSQGPQWSYEQYF.

The chain links TRBV28 to TRBJ2-5; D is unresolved. CDR1 MDHEN and CDR2 SYDVKM come from the germline V gene. The CDR3 length is 15 residues. Trimming removed 2 bases at V and 2 bases at J, with 12 bases between. The CDR3 coding sequence is TGTGCCAGCAGTTTACCCAGGATAGGGCAAGAGACCCAGTACTTC. The encoded protein is CASSLPRIGQETQYF.

For this clonotype: At one end the junction does not follow the germline gene, possibly because of a read error. The V gene is TRBV20-1, the J gene TRBJ1-1; D is ambiguous. Germline CDR1 DFQATT, CDR2 SNEGSKA (reference sequence). This CDR3 has 14 amino acids. The CDR3 loop reads CSTRRRTAQTEAFF. The CDR3 DNA reads TGCAGTACTAGGCGCCGGACGGCCCAAACTGAAGCTTTCTTT.